The 19 T cell receptor beta chains presented below share a single source sample, sequenced in a study of cytomegalovirus exposure and HLA in healthy donors. Both 60 Vbeta primers and 13 Jbeta primers went into the PCR. The data were produced by immunoSEQ multiplex PCR, yet TCRdb's version contains in-frame clones alone and is incomplete. The sample holds about 180,000 clones, over 65% seen once. The sequencing sample was made of PBMCs. These receptors all stem from a man aged 18 to 35 in good health and CMV-seronegative.

The chain recombines TRBV7-9 with TRBJ2-5; possibly TRBD1 for D (5 bases). V lost 5 bases and J lost 8, with 15 bases in between. CDR3 length: 13 amino acids. The germline CDR1 and CDR2 sequences are SEHNR and FQNEAQ (reference sequence). The CDR3 DNA sequence: TGTGCCAGCAGCCCTGGGGCTAGGGGAACCCAGTACTTC. This translates into CASSPGARGTQYF.

This sequence joins TRBV7-2 and TRBJ1-1; 8 positions agree with TRBD1. Per the germline V gene, CDR1 is SGHTA and CDR2 is FQGNSA. V trimming: 5 bases; J trimming: 3 bases; junction bases outside the gene matches: 11. The CDR3 sequence is 16 residues long. The CDR3 nucleotides read TGTGCCAGCAGCGCGACAGGGGAAGGGTACGACACTGAAGCTTTCTTT. Its protein is CASSATGEGYDTEAFF. The whole variable domain, remainder taken from reference TRBV7-2 and TRBJ1-1, is GAGVSQSPSNKVTEKGKDVELRCDPISGHTALYWYRQSLGQGLEFLIYFQGNSAPDKSGLPSDRFSAERTGGSVSTLTIQRTQQEDSAVYLCASSATGEGYDTEAFFGQGTRLTVV.

The genes are TRBV25-1 and TRBJ1-6; TRBD1 aligns across 7 bases. The J segment lost 9 bases and the V segment lost 7 bases, leaving 9 bases of the junction unmatched. Germline CDR1 is MGHDK and CDR2 is SYGVNS. The CDR3 is 14 amino acids. CDR3 bases: TGTGCCAGCAAACCCACAGGGGAGGTTTCACCCCTCCACTTT. It translates to CASKPTGEVSPLHF.

This rearrangement joins TRBV7-2 to TRBJ1-6, with TRBD1 as a possible D gene (5 bases). Trimming cost V 5 bases and J 0 bases, with 11 bases left between them. Germline V gene sequence: CDR1 SGHTA, CDR2 FQGNSA. This CDR3 contains 16 residues. CDR3 sequence: CASSPSTASYNSPLHF. For the CDR3, the DNA is TGTGCCAGCAGCCCATCGACAGCCTCCTATAATTCACCCCTCCACTTT.

This clone occurred a few times. This chain links TRBV7-9 with TRBJ1-1; D gene uncertain. The CDR3 has 14 amino acids. With 5 bases removed from V and 1 base from J, the gap between germline ends came to 11 bases. Germline V gives CDR1 SEHNR, CDR2 FQNEAQ (reference sequence). CDR3 amino acids: CASSPRVGNTEAFF. CDR3 in DNA: TGTGCCAGCAGCCCGCGGGTAGGGAACACTGAAGCTTTCTTT.

V gene TRBV28 combines with J gene TRBJ2-7; 10 bases line up with TRBD1. V was clipped by 7 bases and J by 0 bases; unmatched bases: 6. Germline values: CDR1 MDHEN, CDR2 SYDVKM. The CDR3 has 15 residues. The CDR3 DNA follows: TGTGCCAGCAAACCGAGACAGGGGGCCTCCTACGAGCAGTACTTC. It encodes CASKPRQGASYEQYF.

The J gene is TRBJ1-3, the V gene TRBV28; TRBD1 aligns across 7 bases. With V trimmed by 6 bases and J by 4 bases, 12 bases remained unmatched. This CDR3 region has 16 residues. From germline, CDR1 is MDHEN and CDR2 SYDVKM. CDR3 residues: CASSPPPTGHGNTIYF. CDR3 coding DNA: TGTGCCAGCAGCCCGCCTCCGACAGGGCACGGAAACACCATATATTTT.

This clone was counted a few times. The J gene is TRBJ2-3, the V gene TRBV7-9, with TRBD1 matching over 10 bases. Looked up from germline, CDR1 is SEHNR and CDR2 is FQNEAQ (reference sequence). V lost 7 bases to trimming and J lost 1 base; unmatched junction nucleotides: 8. The CDR3 covers 16 residues. CDR3 protein: CASTRQGAGGTDTQYF. CDR3 bases: TGTGCCAGCACCAGACAGGGGGCGGGAGGCACAGATACGCAGTATTTT.

The chain is built from TRBV6-6 and TRBJ1-1; D remains unclear. This CDR3 spans 13 amino acids. V lost 3 bases, J lost 11 bases, and 16 bases lay in between. CDR1 and CDR2 from the germline V gene are MNHNY and SVGAGI (reference sequence). The CDR3 reads CASSYSGFEKAFF. The DNA for the CDR3 is TGTGCCAGCAGTTATTCGGGGTTCGAAAAGGCTTTCTTT.

The chain is built from TRBV4-3 and TRBJ1-2; D unclear. Germline assignment: CDR1 LGHNA and CDR2 YSLEER. V shed 0 bases and J shed 4 bases, with 15 bases lying between them. This CDR3 is 16 amino acids long. The chain's CDR3 is CASSQDRGGSSYGYTF. For the CDR3, the DNA is TGCGCCAGCAGCCAAGATCGAGGCGGGTCGAGCTATGGCTACACCTTC.

The rearrangement links TRBV7-2 to TRBJ2-2; D remains unclear. The CDR3 is 15 residues long. V was clipped by 5 bases and J by 4 bases, with 14 bases between them. The germline V gene encodes CDR1 SGHTA and CDR2 FQGNSA. This CDR3 is CASSPYNVGTGELFF. CDR3 DNA: TGTGCCAGCAGCCCATATAACGTCGGCACCGGGGAGCTGTTTTTT. The entire variable domain, with the rest obtained from reference TRBV7-2 and TRBJ2-2, is as follows: GAGVSQSPSNKVTEKGKDVELRCDPISGHTALYWYRQSLGQGLEFLIYFQGNSAPDKSGLPSDRFSAERTGGSVSTLTIQRTQQEDSAVYLCASSPYNVGTGELFFGEGSRLTVL.

The chain recombines TRBV10-3 with TRBJ2-3; 7 nucleotides line up with TRBD1. In germline, CDR1 is ENHRY, CDR2 SYGVKD. The CDR3 has 15 amino acids. V shed 4 bases and J 4 bases; nucleotides not matched to a gene: 8. CDR3: CAISGSRGLPDTQYF. The CDR3, as DNA: TGTGCCATCAGTGGTAGTAGGGGGCTCCCAGATACGCAGTATTTT.

Of note for this clone: A junction end diverges from the germline sequence, so it may reflect a read error. This chain links TRBV7-7 with TRBJ2-5, with 10 bases aligning to TRBD2. From germline, CDR1 is SSHAT and CDR2 FNYEAQ (reference sequence). CDR3 length: 16 residues. The CDR3 DNA is TGTGCTAGCAGCTTAGGAAGCGGGGGGGGTACAGAGACCCAGTACTTC. Translation gives CASSLGSGGGTETQYF.

The genes are TRBV30 and TRBJ1-1; possibly TRBD1 for D (6 bases). The ends were cut back, 1 base at V and 7 bases at J, with 16 bases in the middle. This CDR3 contains 14 residues. CDR1 is GTSNPN, CDR2 SVGIG, per germline (reference sequence). The CDR3 is CAWSGASRGIEAFF. In DNA form, the CDR3 reads TGTGCCTGGAGTGGGGCCAGCAGGGGTATTGAAGCTTTCTTT. Drawing the rest from reference TRBV30 and TRBJ1-1, the complete variable domain is SQTIHQWPATLVQPVGSPLSLECTVEGTSNPNLYWYRQAAGRGLQLLFYSVGIGQISSEVPQNLSASRPQDRQFILSSKKLLLSDSGFYLCAWSGASRGIEAFFGQGTRLTVV.

The chain combines TRBV27 with TRBJ2-1; the D is unclear. Germline V gene sequence: CDR1 MNHEY, CDR2 SMNVEV (reference sequence). CDR3 length: 15 residues. V was clipped by 5 bases and J by 5 bases, with 16 bases between them. This CDR3 is CASSPPSGHHNEQFF. CDR3 in DNA: TGTGCCAGCAGTCCCCCCTCTGGCCATCACAATGAGCAGTTCTTC.

The chain couples TRBV4-1 to TRBJ1-2, with a tentative D call TRBD1 (5 bases). V lost 4 bases, J lost 1 base, and 10 bases lay in between. This CDR3 is built from 14 residues. Germline lookup yields CDR1 MGHRA and CDR2 YSYEKL. CDR3: CASSRLTDNYGYTF. CDR3 nucleotides: TGCGCCAGCAGCCGCCTGACAGATAACTATGGCTACACCTTC.

This clone turned up a few times. The gene calls are TRBV9 and TRBJ2-3; D may be TRBD1 (6 bases). Trimming removed 3 bases from V and 0 bases from J, with 14 bases in between. The CDR3 sequence is 16 residues long. Germline assignment: CDR1 SGDLS and CDR2 YYNGEE. The CDR3 loop is CASSEQQGISTDTQYF. As DNA, the CDR3 is TGTGCCAGCAGCGAACAACAGGGTATCAGCACAGATACGCAGTATTTT.

V gene TRBV4-2 combines with J gene TRBJ1-1, with no clear D. This CDR3 has 15 residues. V lost 0 bases to trimming and J lost 0 bases, with 8 bases between them. Per germline, CDR1 LGHNA and CDR2 YNFKEQ. CDR3 sequence reads: CASSQDSFMNTEAFF. The CDR3 nucleotides are TGTGCCAGCAGCCAAGACAGTTTTATGAACACTGAAGCTTTCTTT.

CDR3 amino acids: CASSEASGSGAQYF. CDR3 DNA sequence: TGTGCCAGCAGTGAAGCCTCCGGATCAGGGGCGCAGTACTTC. The chain carries TRBV6-1 and TRBJ2-7, with D possibly being TRBD1 (6 bases). Germline CDR1 is MNHNS and CDR2 is SASEGT. Trimming cost V 0 bases and J 9 bases, with 15 bases left between them. CDR3 length equals 14 residues.